This entry is about one TCR beta chain. The record originates from a study of blood T cell repertoires in COVID-19. Only in-frame clones appear in the TCRdb table, and some are missing; sequencing was by immunoSEQ multiplex PCR. The sample shows 200,000 to 300,000 clones, around 80% of them seen only once. Germline lookup yields CDR1 MDHEN and CDR2 SYDVKM. The CDR3 spans 14 residues. J was trimmed by 8 bases and V by 5 bases; bases with no gene match: 10. V is TRBV28 and J is TRBJ1-1, with 8 positions matching TRBD1. Sequencing used peripheral blood. The receptor comes from a man in his fifties or sixties with acute or convalescent COVID-19. CDR3 residues: CASSLTTGGSEAFF. CDR3 coding DNA: TGTGCCAGCAGTCTCACTACAGGGGGGTCAGAAGCTTTCTTT.